Presented here are 21 T cell receptor beta chains from one specimen sequenced in a study of blood T cell repertoires in COVID-19. Only in-frame clones appear in the TCRdb table, and some are missing; sequencing was by immunoSEQ multiplex PCR. Among 55,000 to 80,000 clones, just under 85% were seen once, and the ten largest hold roughly 27%. Sequences were obtained from peripheral blood. These receptors were taken from a man between 65 and 85 years old with acute or convalescent COVID-19.

The chain is built from TRBV5-4 and TRBJ2-7, with no clear D. CDR1 SGHNT and CDR2 YYREEE come from the germline V gene (reference sequence). The CDR3 extends over 14 amino acids. Trimming stripped 0 bases from V and 2 bases from J, with 9 bases between. The CDR3 reads CASSLGPSTYEQYF. The CDR3 bases are TGTGCCAGCAGCTTGGGCCCTAGTACCTACGAGCAGTACTTC.

V usage is TRBV5-4 and J usage is TRBJ1-1; D not resolved. V lost 3 bases, J lost 3 bases, and 15 bases lay in between. CDR1 and CDR2 from the germline V gene are SGHNT and YYREEE (reference sequence). The CDR3 is 15 amino acids. CDR3 region: CASSSPGKAHTEAFF. CDR3 DNA: TGTGCCAGCAGCTCCCCCGGGAAGGCCCACACTGAAGCTTTCTTT.

This sequence joins TRBV9 and TRBJ2-5; D is possibly TRBD2 (7 bases). The CDR3 sequence is 15 residues long. Germline lookup yields CDR1 SGDLS and CDR2 YYNGEE. V shed 7 bases and J shed 5 bases, with 21 bases lying between them. The DNA for the CDR3 is TGTGCCAGCGGGAGAGGGGGAGGGCCACAGGAGACCCAGTACTTC. Translated: CASGRGGGPQETQYF.

The rearrangement uses TRBV3-1 (or the pseudogene TRBV3-2) and TRBJ1-3; 8 bases fit TRBD1. Germline trimming cut 3 bases from V and 4 bases from J; bases unmatched to any gene: 8. This CDR3 spans 16 amino acids. Germline lookup yields CDR1 LGHDT and CDR2 YNNKEL (reference sequence). Here the CDR3 DNA reads TGTGCCAGCAGCCACGGACAGGGAGTGGCCGGAAACACCATATATTTT. Translated: CASSHGQGVAGNTIYF.

The chain joins TRBV2 to TRBJ2-1, with 8 bases fitting TRBD2. From germline, CDR1 is SNHLY and CDR2 FYNNEI. Germline trimming cut 11 bases from V and 7 bases from J; bases unmatched to any gene: 10. The CDR3 sequence is 13 residues long. In nucleotides, the CDR3 is TGTGCCGGGGAGGCGAGCGGGAGAAATGAGCAGTTCTTC. Its protein product is CAGEASGRNEQFF.

This rearrangement joins TRBV6-5 to TRBJ2-3; 8 bases line up with TRBD1. Germline V gene lookup returns CDR1 MNHEY and CDR2 SVGAGI. After removal of 5 bases from V and 6 bases from J, the junction contained 7 bases not matched to a gene. The CDR3 runs 14 residues. CDR3 DNA sequence: TGTGCCAGCAGTACAGGGGGTCGACCTGATACGCAGTATTTT. This encodes CASSTGGRPDTQYF.

The V and J genes are TRBV18 and TRBJ1-2; the D is unclear. Germline assignment: CDR1 KGHSH and CDR2 LQKENI. CDR3 size: 13 residues. V was trimmed by 3 bases and J by 6 bases, leaving 11 bases between them. DNA for the CDR3: TGTGCCAGCTCACCCTCGCCCGAGGATGGCTACACCTTC. This translates into CASSPSPEDGYTF. The variable domain in full, completed from reference TRBV18 and TRBJ1-2, reads NAGVMQNPRHLVRRRGQEARLRCSPMKGHSHVYWYRQLPEEGLKFMVYLQKENIIDESGMPKERFSAEFPKEGPSILRIQQVVRGDSAAYFCASSPSPEDGYTFGSGTRLTVV.

This chain connects TRBV5-4 to TRBJ2-2; no clear D. Trimming cost V 1 base and J 3 bases, with 10 bases left between them. This CDR3 is 15 amino acids long. Germline V CDR1 and CDR2: SGHNT, YYREEE (reference sequence). The CDR3 reads CASSLSGGYTGELFF. The CDR3 DNA follows: TGTGCCAGCAGCTTGTCTGGCGGCTACACCGGGGAGCTGTTTTTT.

V gene TRBV6-6 combines with J gene TRBJ2-1; 10 nucleotides line up with TRBD2. CDR1 is MNHNY and CDR2 is SVGAGI in the germline V gene (reference sequence). The V gene end was trimmed by 2 bases and the J gene end by 8 bases; junction bases not matched to a gene: 6. This CDR3 has 15 residues. The CDR3 loop reads CASSYRLAGVYEQFF. The CDR3 DNA is TGTGCCAGCAGTTACCGTCTAGCGGGAGTGTATGAGCAGTTCTTC.

J is TRBJ1-2 and V is TRBV9; D unresolved. The CDR3 spans 16 residues. The V and J ends lost 0 bases and 2 bases respectively, with 14 bases between them. Germline V CDR1 and CDR2: SGDLS, YYNGEE. The CDR3 sequence: CASSVGQESANYGYTF. The CDR3 DNA is TGTGCCAGCAGCGTAGGACAAGAATCCGCGAACTATGGCTACACCTTC.

The chain joins TRBV5-1 to TRBJ1-4, with 9 bases identical to TRBD1. Germline values: CDR1 SGHRS, CDR2 YFSETQ. The CDR3 consists of 15 residues. V was clipped by 0 bases and J by 7 bases; unmatched bases: 4. The CDR3 sequence: CASSLVGQGVEKLFF. CDR3 in DNA: TGCGCCAGCAGCTTGGTGGGACAGGGCGTTGAAAAACTGTTTTTT.

This chain joins TRBV11-3 and TRBJ2-1; D is undetermined. Germline V gene lookup returns CDR1 SGHNT and CDR2 YENEEA. The CDR3 runs to 13 residues. V lost 2 bases and J 7 bases, leaving 9 bases between the germline ends. CDR3 protein: CASSLTRANEQFF. For the CDR3, the DNA is TGTGCCAGCAGCTTAACACGAGCGAATGAGCAGTTCTTC.

V and J are TRBV7-9 and TRBJ2-7; 15 nucleotides match TRBD2. CDR3 length: 17 residues. After removal of 4 bases from V and 5 bases from J, the junction contained 9 bases not matched to a gene. CDR1 and CDR2 from the germline V gene are SEHNR and FQNEAQ (reference sequence). The CDR3 protein is CASSYGLAGGPSNEQYF. The CDR3 bases are TGTGCCAGCAGCTATGGACTAGCGGGAGGGCCAAGCAACGAGCAGTACTTC.

The table lists this clone with a few counts. The chain employs TRBV5-1 and TRBJ1-2; D is unresolved. Germline values: CDR1 SGHRS, CDR2 YFSETQ. V was trimmed by 4 bases and J by 3 bases, leaving 19 bases between them. The CDR3 covers 16 residues. The CDR3 region has the DNA TGCGCCAGCAGCGTAGGATACTCAAATCGGGACTATGGCTACACCTTC. Protein: CASSVGYSNRDYGYTF.

This chain joins TRBV11-1 and TRBJ2-2; 7 positions match TRBD2. The CDR3 consists of 15 residues. The germline gives CDR1 SGHAT, CDR2 FQDESV (reference sequence). Unmatched junction bases numbered 6, after V lost 7 bases and J lost 1 base. CDR3 nucleotides: TGTGCCAGCAAGGAAGTAGCGGGGAACACCGGGGAGCTGTTTTTT. It yields the protein CASKEVAGNTGELFF.

Only a few counts were recorded for this clone. This sequence joins TRBV18 and TRBJ1-1, with 7 bases lining up with TRBD1. V was clipped by 3 bases and J by 1 base; unmatched bases: 2. CDR1 is KGHSH and CDR2 is LQKENI in the germline V gene. This CDR3 comprises 14 residues. CDR3 sequence (DNA): TGTGCCAGCTCACCGGGACAGAGGAACACTGAAGCTTTCTTT. Amino acid sequence: CASSPGQRNTEAFF.

V usage is TRBV4-3 and J usage is TRBJ2-7, with 9 bases lining up with TRBD1. This CDR3 is 13 amino acids long. The V gene end was trimmed by 4 bases and the J gene end by 6 bases; junction bases not matched to a gene: 4. CDR1 and CDR2 from the germline V gene are LGHNA and YSLEER. The CDR3 protein is CASSRMTGGEQYF. The CDR3 DNA reads TGCGCCAGCAGCCGCATGACAGGGGGCGAGCAGTACTTC.

This clone has a handful of counts. The chain links TRBV4-2 to TRBJ1-1; weak D call: TRBD1 (6 bases). The CDR3 extends over 17 amino acids. Trimming pared 0 bases from V and 5 bases from J, leaving 19 bases between. Germline CDR1 reads LGHNA; CDR2 reads YNFKEQ. The CDR3 DNA is TGTGCCAGCAGCCAAGATTGGAACAGGGCCAGAAGGACTGAAGCTTTCTTT. Translation gives CASSQDWNRARRTEAFF.

The chain recombines TRBV27 with TRBJ1-2; tentative D call: TRBD1 (5 bases). In germline, CDR1 is MNHEY, CDR2 SMNVEV (reference sequence). Trimming pared 5 bases from V and 6 bases from J, leaving 13 bases between. The CDR3 is 13 amino acids. This chain's CDR3 is CASSTRAAHGYTF. DNA for the CDR3: TGTGCCAGCAGTACCAGGGCCGCTCATGGCTACACCTTC.

This clone showed up just a few times. The J gene is TRBJ1-1, the V gene TRBV9; no clear D gene. Trimming removed 3 bases at V and 0 bases at J, with 12 bases between. Germline V gene sequence: CDR1 SGDLS, CDR2 YYNGEE. This CDR3 comprises 15 residues. CDR3 region: CASSASTQMNTEAFF. The CDR3, as DNA: TGTGCCAGCAGCGCGTCGACACAGATGAACACTGAAGCTTTCTTT.

The CDR3 DNA follows: TGCGCCAGCAGCCCAAACAGAGACACAGATACGCAGTATTTT. Its protein product is CASSPNRDTDTQYF. The genes are TRBV5-1 and TRBJ2-3; no reliable D call. CDR1 is SGHRS, CDR2 YFSETQ, per germline. V lost 4 bases and J lost 2, with 11 bases in between. The CDR3 extends over 14 amino acids.